This T cell receptor (beta chain) was retrieved from a study of identical twins. This clonotype has ten or more counts. The antigen remains undetermined. Study outcomes and limitations: Cross-sectional statistics, not tracking of the same donors, supported the conclusions.

CDR3 size: 11 residues. Trimming removed 4 bases at V and 5 bases at J, with 9 bases between. Germline CDR1 is DFQATT and CDR2 is SNEGSKA (reference sequence). TCRdb used MiXCR to reprocess the 5' RACE reads, holding one entry per CDR3 protein. The table records 650,000 to 750,000 distinct CDR3 sequences, around 21% of them present only once. The same sample was also studied in work on T cells expressing NK-cell markers.

This chain links TRBV20-1 with TRBJ2-7; tentatively, D is TRBD2 (5 bases). This receptor was identified in a woman aged 18 to 35 in good health. The sequenced material came from PBMCs. The CDR3 loop is CSAIEGNEQYF. The CDR3 DNA follows: TGCAGTGCTATAGAGGGTAACGAGCAGTACTTC.